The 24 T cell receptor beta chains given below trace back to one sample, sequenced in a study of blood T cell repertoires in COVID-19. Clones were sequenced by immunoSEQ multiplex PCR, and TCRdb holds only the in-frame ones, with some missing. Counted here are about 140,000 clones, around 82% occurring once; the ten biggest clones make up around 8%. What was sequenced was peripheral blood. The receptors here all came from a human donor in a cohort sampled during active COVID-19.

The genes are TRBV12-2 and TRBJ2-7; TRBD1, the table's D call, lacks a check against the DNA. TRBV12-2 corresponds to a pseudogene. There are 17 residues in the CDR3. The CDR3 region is CASRLARGPYPSYEQYF. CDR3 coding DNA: TGTGCAAGTCGCTTAGCTAGGGGGCCTTACCCCTCCTACGAGCAGTACTTC.

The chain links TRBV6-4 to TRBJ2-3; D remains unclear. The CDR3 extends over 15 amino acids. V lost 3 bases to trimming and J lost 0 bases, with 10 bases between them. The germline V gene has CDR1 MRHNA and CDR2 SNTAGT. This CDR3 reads CASSETGWSTDTQYF. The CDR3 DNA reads TGTGCCAGCAGTGAAACGGGTTGGAGCACAGATACGCAGTATTTT.

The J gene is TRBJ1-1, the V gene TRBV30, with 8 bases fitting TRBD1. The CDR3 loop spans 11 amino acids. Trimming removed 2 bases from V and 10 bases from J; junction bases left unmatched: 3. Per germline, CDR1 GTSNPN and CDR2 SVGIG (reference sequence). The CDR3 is CAWSPGQGAFF. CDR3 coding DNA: TGTGCCTGGAGTCCCGGACAGGGAGCTTTCTTT.

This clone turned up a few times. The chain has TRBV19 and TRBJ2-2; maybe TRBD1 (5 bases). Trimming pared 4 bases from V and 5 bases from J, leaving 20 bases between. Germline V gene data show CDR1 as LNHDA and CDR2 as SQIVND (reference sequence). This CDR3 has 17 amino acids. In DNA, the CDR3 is TGTGCCAGTAGTAGCGCTGGGGCAGGTGTCGCAACCGGGGAGCTGTTTTTT. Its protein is CASSSAGAGVATGELFF.

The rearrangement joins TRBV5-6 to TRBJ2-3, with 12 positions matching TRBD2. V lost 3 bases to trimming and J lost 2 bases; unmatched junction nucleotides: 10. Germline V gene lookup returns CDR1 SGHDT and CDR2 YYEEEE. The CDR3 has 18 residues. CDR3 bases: TGTGCCAGCAGCTGGGCGGAAAGGACTAGCGGGGCCACAGATACGCAGTATTTT. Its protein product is CASSWAERTSGATDTQYF.

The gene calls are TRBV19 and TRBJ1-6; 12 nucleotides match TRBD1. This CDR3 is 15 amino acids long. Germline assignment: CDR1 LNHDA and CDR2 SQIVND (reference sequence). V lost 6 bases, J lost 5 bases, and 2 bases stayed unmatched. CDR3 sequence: CASRGQGADNSPLHF. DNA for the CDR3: TGTGCCAGTAGGGGACAGGGGGCGGATAATTCACCCCTCCACTTT.

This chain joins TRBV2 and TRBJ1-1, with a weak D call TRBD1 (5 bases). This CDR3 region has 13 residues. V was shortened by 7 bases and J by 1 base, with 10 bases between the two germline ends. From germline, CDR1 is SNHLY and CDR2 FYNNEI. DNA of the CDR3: TGTGCCAGCATAATAGACAGGAACACTGAAGCTTTCTTT. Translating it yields CASIIDRNTEAFF.

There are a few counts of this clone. The CDR3 DNA reads as TGTGCCAGCAGCCAAGTTCAGGGGGGCACCGGGGAGCTGTTTTTT. It encodes CASSQVQGGTGELFF. The rearrangement joins TRBV4-2 to TRBJ2-2, with D maybe TRBD1 (7 bases). With 1 base removed from V and 4 bases from J, the gap between germline ends came to 10 bases. Germline loops: CDR1 LGHNA, CDR2 YNFKEQ. This CDR3 comprises 15 residues.

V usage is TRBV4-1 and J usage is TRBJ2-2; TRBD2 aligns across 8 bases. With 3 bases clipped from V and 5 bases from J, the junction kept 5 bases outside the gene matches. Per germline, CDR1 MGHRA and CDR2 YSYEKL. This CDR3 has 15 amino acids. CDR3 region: CASSHGGAWTGELFF. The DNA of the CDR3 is TGCGCCAGCAGCCACGGGGGGGCGTGGACCGGGGAGCTGTTTTTT.

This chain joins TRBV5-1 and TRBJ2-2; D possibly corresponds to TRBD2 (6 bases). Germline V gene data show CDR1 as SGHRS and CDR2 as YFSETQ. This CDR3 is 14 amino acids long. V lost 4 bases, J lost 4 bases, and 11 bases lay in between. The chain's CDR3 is CASSKGLTTGELFF. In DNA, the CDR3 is TGCGCCAGCAGCAAGGGACTGACCACCGGGGAGCTGTTTTTT.

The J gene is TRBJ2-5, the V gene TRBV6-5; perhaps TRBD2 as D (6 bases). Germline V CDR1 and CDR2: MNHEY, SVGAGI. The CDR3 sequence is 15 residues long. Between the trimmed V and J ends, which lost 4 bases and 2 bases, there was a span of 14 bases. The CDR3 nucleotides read TGTGCCAGCAGTTTCACAGGACGGGGGCAAGAGACCCAGTACTTC. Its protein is CASSFTGRGQETQYF.

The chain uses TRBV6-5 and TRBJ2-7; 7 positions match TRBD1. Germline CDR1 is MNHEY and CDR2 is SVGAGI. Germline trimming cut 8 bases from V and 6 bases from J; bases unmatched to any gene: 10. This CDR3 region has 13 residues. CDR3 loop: CASAYGRQGEQYF. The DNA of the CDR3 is TGTGCCAGCGCTTACGGACGACAGGGCGAGCAGTACTTC.

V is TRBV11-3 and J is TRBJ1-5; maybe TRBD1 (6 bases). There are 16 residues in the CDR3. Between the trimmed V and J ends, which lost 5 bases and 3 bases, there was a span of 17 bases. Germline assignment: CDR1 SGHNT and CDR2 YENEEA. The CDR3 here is CASSQFQGPPNQPQHF. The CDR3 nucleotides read TGTGCCAGCAGCCAATTCCAGGGGCCCCCCAATCAGCCCCAGCATTTT.

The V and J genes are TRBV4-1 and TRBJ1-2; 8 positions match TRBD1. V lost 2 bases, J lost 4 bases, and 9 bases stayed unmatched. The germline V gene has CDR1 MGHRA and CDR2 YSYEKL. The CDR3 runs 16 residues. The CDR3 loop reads CASSQPSRGRLYGYTF. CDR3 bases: TGCGCCAGCAGCCAACCATCCAGGGGGCGCCTCTATGGCTACACCTTC.

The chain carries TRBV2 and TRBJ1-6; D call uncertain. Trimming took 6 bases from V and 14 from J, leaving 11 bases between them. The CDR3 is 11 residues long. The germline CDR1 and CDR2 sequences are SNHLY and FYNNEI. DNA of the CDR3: TGTGCCAGCAGCAACAATGAGGCCCTCCACTTT. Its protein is CASSNNEALHF.

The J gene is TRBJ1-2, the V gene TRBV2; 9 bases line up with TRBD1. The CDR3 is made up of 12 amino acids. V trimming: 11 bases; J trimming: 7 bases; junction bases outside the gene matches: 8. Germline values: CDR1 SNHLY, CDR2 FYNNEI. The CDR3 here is CAWGTGRGGYTF. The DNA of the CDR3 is TGTGCCTGGGGGACAGGGAGGGGTGGCTACACCTTC.

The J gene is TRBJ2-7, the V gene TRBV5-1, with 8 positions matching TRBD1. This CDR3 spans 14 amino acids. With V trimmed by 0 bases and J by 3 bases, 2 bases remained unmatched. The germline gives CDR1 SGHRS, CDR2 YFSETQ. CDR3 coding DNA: TGCGCCAGCAGCTTGGTAGGACAGGGCTACGAGCAGTACTTC. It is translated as CASSLVGQGYEQYF. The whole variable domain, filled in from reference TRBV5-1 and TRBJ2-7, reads KAGVTQTPRYLIKTRGQQVTLSCSPISGHRSVSWYQQTPGQGLQFLFEYFSETQRNKGNFPGRFSGRQFSNSRSEMNVSTLELGDSALYLCASSLVGQGYEQYFGPGTRLTVT.

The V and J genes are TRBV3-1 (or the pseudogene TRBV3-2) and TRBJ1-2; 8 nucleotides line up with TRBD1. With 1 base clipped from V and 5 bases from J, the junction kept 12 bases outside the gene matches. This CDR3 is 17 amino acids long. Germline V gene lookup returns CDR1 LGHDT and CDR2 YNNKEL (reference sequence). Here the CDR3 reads CASSQAPRTGTDYGYTF. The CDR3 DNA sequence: TGTGCCAGCAGCCAAGCCCCCAGGACAGGGACGGATTATGGCTACACCTTC.

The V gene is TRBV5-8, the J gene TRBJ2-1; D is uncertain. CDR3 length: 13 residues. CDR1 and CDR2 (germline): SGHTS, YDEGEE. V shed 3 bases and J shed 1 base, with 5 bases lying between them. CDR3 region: CASSSRSYNEQFF. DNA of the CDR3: TGTGCCAGCAGCTCGAGATCCTACAATGAGCAGTTCTTC.

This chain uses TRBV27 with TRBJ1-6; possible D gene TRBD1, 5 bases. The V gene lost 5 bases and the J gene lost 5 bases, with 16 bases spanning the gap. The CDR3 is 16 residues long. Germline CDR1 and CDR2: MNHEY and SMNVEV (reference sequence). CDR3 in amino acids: CASSPLLTDNNSPLHF. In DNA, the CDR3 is TGTGCCAGCAGTCCATTATTGACAGATAATAATTCACCCCTCCACTTT.

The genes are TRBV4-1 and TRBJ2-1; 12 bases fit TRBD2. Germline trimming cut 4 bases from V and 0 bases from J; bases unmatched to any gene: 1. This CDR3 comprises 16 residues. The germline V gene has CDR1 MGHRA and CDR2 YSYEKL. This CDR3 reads CASSLGLAGSYNEQFF. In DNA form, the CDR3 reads TGCGCCAGCAGCCTGGGACTAGCGGGCTCCTACAATGAGCAGTTCTTC.

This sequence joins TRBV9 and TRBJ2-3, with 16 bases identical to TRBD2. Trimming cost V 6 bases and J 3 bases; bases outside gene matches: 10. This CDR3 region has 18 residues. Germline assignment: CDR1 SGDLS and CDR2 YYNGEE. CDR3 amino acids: CASTIGTSGGAGTDTQYF. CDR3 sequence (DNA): TGTGCCAGCACCATTGGGACTAGCGGGGGGGCCGGAACAGATACGCAGTATTTT.

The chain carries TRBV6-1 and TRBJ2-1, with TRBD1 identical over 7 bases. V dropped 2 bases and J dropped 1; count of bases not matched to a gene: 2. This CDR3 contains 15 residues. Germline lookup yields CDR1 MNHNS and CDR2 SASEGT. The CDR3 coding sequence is TGTGCCAGCAGTGAACTGACAGGGTCCTACAATGAGCAGTTCTTC. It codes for CASSELTGSYNEQFF.

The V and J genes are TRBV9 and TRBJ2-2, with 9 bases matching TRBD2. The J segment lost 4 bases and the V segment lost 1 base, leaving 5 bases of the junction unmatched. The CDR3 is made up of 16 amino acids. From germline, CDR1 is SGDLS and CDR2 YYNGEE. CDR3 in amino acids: CASSVRTSVGTGELFF. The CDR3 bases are TGTGCCAGCAGCGTAAGGACTAGCGTAGGCACCGGGGAGCTGTTTTTT.